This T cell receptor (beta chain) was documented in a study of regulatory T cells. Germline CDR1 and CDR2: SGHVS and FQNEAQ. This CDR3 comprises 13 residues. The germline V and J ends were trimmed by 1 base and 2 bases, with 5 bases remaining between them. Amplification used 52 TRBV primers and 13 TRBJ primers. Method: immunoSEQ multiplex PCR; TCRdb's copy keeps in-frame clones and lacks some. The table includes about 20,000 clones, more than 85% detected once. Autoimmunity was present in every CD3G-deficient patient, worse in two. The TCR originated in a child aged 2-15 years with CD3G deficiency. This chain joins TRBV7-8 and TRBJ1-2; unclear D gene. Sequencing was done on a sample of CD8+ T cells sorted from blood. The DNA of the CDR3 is TGTGCCAGCAGCTTAGGGGCAAACTATGGCTACACCTTC. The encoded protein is CASSLGANYGYTF. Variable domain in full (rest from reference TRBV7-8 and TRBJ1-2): GAGVSQSPRYKVAKRGQDVALRCDPISGHVSLFWYQQALGQGPEFLTYFQNEAQLDKSGLPSDRFFAERPEGSVSTLKIQRTQQEDSAVYLCASSLGANYGYTFGSGTRLTVV.